This T cell receptor (beta chain) was profiled in a study of T cell repertoires in aging, cancer and after chemotherapy (dated by TCRdb to about 2019). For context, the study as a whole: Donors were distributed across six age groups ranging from 30 or younger to 70 or older, with at least three individuals included per group. Control TCR repertoires from healthy donors were recorded across several months to years, and re-sampling revealed clear clonal overlap. Millions of TCR reads were contained in the full dataset. The study profiled peripheral blood TCR beta repertoires from healthy donors and cancer patients to examine immunoaging and T cell reconstitution after chemotherapy. A cohort of 220 or so cancer patients (approximately 92 with hematological and around 130 with solid cancers) was assembled, and 95 to 100 healthy donors were included as a reference group.

Using a mixed TRB-A/B primer pool, multiplex touch-down PCR amplified rearranged TRB sequences covering the V, D and J segments. Illumina adapters and sample indices were added to the amplicons in two consecutive PCR reactions performed with Phusion HS II polymerase. After gel purification with the NucleoSpin Gel and PCR Clean-up kit, the amplicons were checked using Qubit and an Agilent 2100 Bioanalyzer. Libraries were sequenced on an Illumina MiSeq using 600-cycle, single-indexed, paired-end runs. The source study handled its data this way. MiXCR versions 2.12 and 3.0.5 were used to process the TRB sequences. Each unique CDR3 nucleotide sequence counted as one clone, and only productive sequences with at least two reads were retained. The repertoire metrics were Shannon diversity, evenness, clonality (calculated as one minus evenness), and diversity profiles parameterized by alpha from 0 to 5. The IGoR algorithm was used to calculate generation probabilities for clones in the paired samples taken before and after chemotherapy. TCRdb reanalyzed the raw reads on its own, using fastp at Q25 for trimming and MiXCR for clone calling, and kept in-frame beta chains. Rows matching on CDR3 protein sequence are summarized as one entry with the most common DNA and genes. None of the V and J calls come from the authors' own analysis; TCRdb made them. The sample yields thousands of distinct CDR3 sequences; roughly 21% were counted once. In total, the top ten clones hold 3.7% of the sample.

The paper as a whole reports these results and caveats: In healthy donors, the drop in TCR diversity with age came mainly from a loss of richness, whereas in cancer patients a loss of evenness also played a part. According to the authors, the repertoire data do not allow conclusions to be drawn about immunological memory after chemotherapy. Significantly lower blood TCR diversity and higher clonality were observed in untreated patients with hematological or solid cancers than in age-matched healthy donors. In both cancer cohorts, median generation probability rose over the chemotherapy interval, which suggests that the repertoire was reconstituted through rebound thymic output.

Regarding this clonotype: Its binding antigen is unknown. Base qualities are not provided; no much larger clone lies one nucleotide away.

TCR beta rearrangements were amplified from genomic DNA extracted from peripheral blood rather than from sorted cells or RNA. The source is a human donor in good health. The donor label of this sample is uncertain. The sample consisted of blood.

The CDR3 is CSVTPRIAGDQETQYF. The sequence in DNA is TGCAGTGTTACTCCCAGAATAGCGGGGGACCAAGAGACCCAGTACTTC. Recombination connected TRBV20-1 to TRBJ2-5; 9 bases in between match TRBD2. According to the germline V gene (reference sequence), CDR1 reads DFQATT and CDR2 reads SNEGSKA. Inclusive of the bounding cysteine and phenylalanine, the CDR3 is 16 residues long. The only DNA kept is the CDR3, 48 bases in frame from the first base. Germline trimming amounts to 7 bases on V and 0 bases on J, with 12 as the count of junction bases outside the gene matches.